This TCR beta chain was captured in a study of blood T cell repertoires in COVID-19. Study overall: Sites in the United States, Italy and Spain provided acute and convalescent COVID-19 samples. T cells, B-cell-depleted T cells, or PBMCs supplied cDNA or gDNA.

In the study's own analysis: Scientists estimated how many nucleated cells there were by amplifying reference gene primers. TCRdb's copy holds only in-frame clones and misses some; the assay was immunoSEQ multiplex PCR. The V and J calls and clone size come from that table; D and trimming were worked out from the DNA. Among fewer than 150,000 clones listed, almost 90% were seen once. Germline V CDR1 and CDR2: SGHTA, FQGNSA. V shed 4 bases and J 5 bases; nucleotides not matched to a gene: 10. This CDR3 region has 15 residues. The sample consisted of peripheral blood. The chain joins TRBV7-2 to TRBJ2-5; 7 bases are a match to TRBD2. The receptor's source is a man aged 50-60 years with active or convalescent COVID-19. The CDR3 reads CASSSSGLPRETQYF. The CDR3 DNA sequence: TGTGCCAGCAGCTCCTCGGGACTACCTCGGGAGACCCAGTACTTC.